This T cell receptor beta chain was found in a study of T cell responses to AZD1222 COVID-19 vaccine. Whole-study findings and limits: Dominant at 160-218 and 743-854, vaccine-associated CD4 TCRs also spanned spike. Donors were largely white British and mainly female; clonal diversity was possibly underestimated. Spike-specific TCR breadth and depth rose after two AZD1222 doses.

Second-dose recipients at about 4 or about 12 weeks were treated as one pooled group. About this clone: The antigen is unknown.

Assay used: immunoSEQ multiplex PCR; TCRdb lists only in-frame clones, some missing. The sample contains some 140,000 clones, more than 85% of which appear only once. CDR3 length equals 14 residues. V was cut by 2 bases and J by 0 bases, with 9 bases left in between. Germline V gene data show CDR1 as GTSNPN and CDR2 as SVGIG (reference sequence). This sequence was found in an adult who received the AZD1222 COVID-19 vaccine. This sample comprised peripheral blood, obtained 28 days after the second AZD1222 dose. V gene TRBV30 combines with J gene TRBJ2-3; D might be TRBD2 (6 bases). This CDR3 reads CAWSRGFSTDTQYF. Written as DNA, the CDR3 is TGTGCCTGGAGTCGGGGGTTTAGCACAGATACGCAGTATTTT. Supplemented by reference TRBV30 and TRBJ2-3, the full variable domain reads SQTIHQWPATLVQPVGSPLSLECTVEGTSNPNLYWYRQAAGRGLQLLFYSVGIGQISSEVPQNLSASRPQDRQFILSSKKLLLSDSGFYLCAWSRGFSTDTQYFGPGTRLTVL.